This T cell receptor beta chain was profiled in a study of CD8+ T cells in alopecia areata. Study-wide context: Disease severity was quantified as SALT score of affected scalp area. General study points: Many expanded lesional clones persisted during tofacitinib (in both scalp and blood). Elevated clonality characterized lesional scalp relative to normal scalp, particularly in alopecia totalis/universalis.

It was cDNA, reverse transcribed from extracted RNA, that served as the sequencing template. Using immunoSEQ multiplex PCR, the repertoire was profiled, and TCRdb retains in-frame clones only, with some absent. Among more than 150,000 clones, about three fifths were seen once, and the ten largest hold roughly 12%. Treatment noted: oral pan-JAK inhibitor, 5-10 mg twice daily. The authors sorted CD4+ and CD8+ T cells from PBMCs. Germline CDR1 and CDR2: SGHDT and YYEEEE. This CDR3 is 15 amino acids long. V was clipped by 0 bases and J by 10 bases, with 17 bases between them. In its sample, this clone was seen a few times. What it binds is not known.

The sequence derives from a human donor with alopecia areata. Material: CD8+ T cells sorted from blood, obtained at week 24, from a patient treated with tofacitinib. The V gene is TRBV5-6, the J gene TRBJ2-1; perhaps TRBD1 as D (7 bases). This CDR3 is CASSLARGVLGEQFF. The CDR3 DNA reads TGTGCCAGCAGCTTGGCCAGGGGGGTTCTCGGAGAGCAGTTCTTC. Looking up the rest from reference TRBV5-6 and TRBJ2-1 gives the full variable domain: DAGVTQSPTHLIKTRGQQVTLRCSPKSGHDTVSWYQQALGQGPQFIFQYYEEEERQRGNFPDRFSGHQFPNYSSELNVNALLLGDSALYLCASSLARGVLGEQFFGPGTRLTVL.